The source of this TCR beta chain is a study of cytomegalovirus exposure and HLA in healthy donors. Study-wide results and caveats: It was only CMV serostatus that was available as immune exposure information. Later analysis associated a missense DCLRE1C variant with TCR beta V- and J-gene trimming. One cluster of highly shared sequence variants probably arose as a sequencing artifact.

The CDR3 loop spans 15 amino acids. Germline V lookup: CDR1 LGHNA, CDR2 YNFKEQ. Losses at the gene ends were 0 bases for V and 2 bases for J; bases not matched to a gene: 1. The primer mix had 60 Vbeta and 13 Jbeta primers. In the original analysis: In a later analysis, 8.5 million to 14 million of some 80 million unique beta chains occurred in at least two donors. Some clones are missing from TCRdb's copy, which holds only in-frame ones; the method was immunoSEQ multiplex PCR. That table furnishes V, J and clone size, whereas the DNA furnished D and trimming. The table includes roughly 120,000 clones, about 68% detected once. Comments on this clone: Its antigen is undetermined.

Sequencing was performed on PBMCs. The chain uses TRBV4-2 and TRBJ2-5; 9 nucleotides agree with TRBD2. The sequence was collected from a woman aged 40 to 55 in good health and CMV-seropositive. The CDR3 DNA reads TGTGCCAGCAGCCAAGAGACTAGCGGACAAGAGACCCAGTACTTC. Translated: CASSQETSGQETQYF.